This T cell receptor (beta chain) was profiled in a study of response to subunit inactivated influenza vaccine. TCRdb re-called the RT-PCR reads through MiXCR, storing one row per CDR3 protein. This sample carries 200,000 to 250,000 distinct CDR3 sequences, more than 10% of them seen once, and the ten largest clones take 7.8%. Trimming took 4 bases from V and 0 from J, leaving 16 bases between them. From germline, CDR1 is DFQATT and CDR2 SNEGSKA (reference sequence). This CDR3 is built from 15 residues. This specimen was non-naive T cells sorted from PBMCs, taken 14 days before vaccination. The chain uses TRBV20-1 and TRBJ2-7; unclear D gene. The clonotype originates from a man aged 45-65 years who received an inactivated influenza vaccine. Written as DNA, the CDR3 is TGCAGTGCTACTCAAGCTGCGCTTAACTCCTACGAGCAGTACTTC. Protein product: CSATQAALNSYEQYF.